This T cell receptor beta chain comes out of a study of cytomegalovirus exposure and HLA in healthy donors. Study at large: Most donors, around 81% of approximately 400 genotyped, fell in the Caucasian-associated ancestry cluster.

The PCR ran on 60 Vbeta and 13 Jbeta primers. Generated by immunoSEQ multiplex PCR, the TCRdb table keeps only in-frame clones and is missing some. Of around 150,000 clones in the sample, roughly 70% were seen once. The trim removed 3 bases at V and 4 bases at J, leaving 8 bases unmatched. There are 15 residues in the CDR3. Germline assignment: CDR1 KGHSH and CDR2 LQKENI. The origin of this receptor is a woman in her thirties or forties in good health and CMV-seropositive. Sequenced input: PBMCs. The J gene is TRBJ2-7, the V gene TRBV18; 8 bases align to TRBD1. CDR3 coding DNA: TGTGCCAGCTCACCCCCCGGGACAGGAGAATACGAGCAGTACTTC. As protein: CASSPPGTGEYEQYF.